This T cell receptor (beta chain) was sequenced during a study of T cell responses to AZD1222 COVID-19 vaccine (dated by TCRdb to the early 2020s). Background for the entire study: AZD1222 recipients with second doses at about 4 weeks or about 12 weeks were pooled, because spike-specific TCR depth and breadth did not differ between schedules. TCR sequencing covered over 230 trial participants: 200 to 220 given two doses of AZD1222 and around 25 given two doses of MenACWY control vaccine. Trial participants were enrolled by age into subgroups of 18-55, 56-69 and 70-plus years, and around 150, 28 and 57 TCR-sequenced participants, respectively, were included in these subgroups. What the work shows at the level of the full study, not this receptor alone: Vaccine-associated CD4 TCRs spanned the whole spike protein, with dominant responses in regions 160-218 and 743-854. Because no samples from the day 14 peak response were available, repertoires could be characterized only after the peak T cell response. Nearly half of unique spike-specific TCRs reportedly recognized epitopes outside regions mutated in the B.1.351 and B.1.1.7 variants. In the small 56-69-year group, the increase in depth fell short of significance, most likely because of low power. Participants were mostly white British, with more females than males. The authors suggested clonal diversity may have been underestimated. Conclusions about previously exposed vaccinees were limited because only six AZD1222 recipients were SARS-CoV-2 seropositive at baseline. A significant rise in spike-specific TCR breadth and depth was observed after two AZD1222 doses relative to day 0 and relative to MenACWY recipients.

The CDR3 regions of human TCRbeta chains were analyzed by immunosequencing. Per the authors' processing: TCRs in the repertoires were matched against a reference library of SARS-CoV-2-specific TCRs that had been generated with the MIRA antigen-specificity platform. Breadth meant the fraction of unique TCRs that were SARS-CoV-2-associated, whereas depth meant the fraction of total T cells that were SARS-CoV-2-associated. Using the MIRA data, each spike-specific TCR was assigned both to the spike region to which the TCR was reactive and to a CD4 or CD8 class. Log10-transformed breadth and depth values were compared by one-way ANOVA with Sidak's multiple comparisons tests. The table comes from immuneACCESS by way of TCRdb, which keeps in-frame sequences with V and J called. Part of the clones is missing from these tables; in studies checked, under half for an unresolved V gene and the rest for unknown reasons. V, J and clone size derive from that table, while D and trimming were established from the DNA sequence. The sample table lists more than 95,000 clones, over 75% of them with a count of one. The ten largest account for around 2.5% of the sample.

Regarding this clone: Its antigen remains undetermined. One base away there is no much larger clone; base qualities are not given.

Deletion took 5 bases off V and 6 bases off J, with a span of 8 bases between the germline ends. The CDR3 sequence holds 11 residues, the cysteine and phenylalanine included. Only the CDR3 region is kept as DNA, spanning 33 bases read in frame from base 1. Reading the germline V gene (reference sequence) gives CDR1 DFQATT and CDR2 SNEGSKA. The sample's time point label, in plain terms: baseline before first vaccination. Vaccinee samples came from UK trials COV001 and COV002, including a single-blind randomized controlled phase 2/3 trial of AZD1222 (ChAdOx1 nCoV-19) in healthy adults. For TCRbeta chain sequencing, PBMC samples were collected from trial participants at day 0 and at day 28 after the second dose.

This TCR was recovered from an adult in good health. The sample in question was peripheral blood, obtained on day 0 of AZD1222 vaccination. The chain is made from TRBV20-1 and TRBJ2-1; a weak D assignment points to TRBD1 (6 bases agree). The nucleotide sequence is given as TGCAGTGCTGCACAGGGCAATGAGCAGTTCTTC. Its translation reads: CSAAQGNEQFF.